The 17 T cell receptor beta chains given below trace back to one sample, sequenced in a study of blood T cell repertoires in COVID-19. Clones were sequenced by immunoSEQ multiplex PCR, and TCRdb holds only the in-frame ones, with some missing. Of around 270,000 clones in the sample, 88% are singletons; the top ten hold roughly 4%. Specimen: peripheral blood. These receptors were obtained from a man aged 55-75 years who had recovered from COVID-19.

The V gene is TRBV10-2, the J gene TRBJ2-7; 9 positions match TRBD1. CDR3 size: 15 residues. Germline assignment: CDR1 WSHSY and CDR2 SAAADI. Germline trimming cut 4 bases from V and 2 bases from J; bases unmatched to any gene: 6. For the CDR3, the DNA is TGCGCCAGCAGTGGAAGGGACAGGGACCCCTACGAGCAGTACTTC. Amino acid sequence: CASSGRDRDPYEQYF.

The chain couples TRBV2 to TRBJ2-1, with 10 bases that match TRBD2. CDR3 size: 16 residues. The junction had 6 bases not matched to a gene; V was cut back by 4 bases and J by 3 bases. In germline, CDR1 is SNHLY, CDR2 FYNNEI. The CDR3 DNA is TGTGCCAGCAGTGTAGCTAGCGGGGGCTACTACAATGAGCAGTTCTTC. Translation gives CASSVASGGYYNEQFF.

With regard to this clone: Sequence at one end of the junction differs from germline and may be a read error. V usage is TRBV9 and J usage is TRBJ1-2; maybe TRBD1 (5 bases). This CDR3 has 13 residues. Germline V gene data show CDR1 as SGDLS and CDR2 as YYNGEE. The CDR3 nucleotides read TGTGCCAGCAGCGTAGAGCGGAGGGGTCAGCACAACTTC. Protein sequence: CASSVERRGQHNF.

The gene calls are TRBV13 and TRBJ2-7; no firm D call. CDR1 is PRHDT and CDR2 is FYEKMQ in the germline V gene (reference sequence). Trimming took 5 bases from V and 6 from J, leaving 11 bases between them. CDR3 size: 12 residues. Here the CDR3 reads CASSNRGGEQYF. CDR3 DNA: TGTGCCAGCAGCAATAGAGGCGGCGAGCAGTACTTC. The full variable domain, completed using reference TRBV13 and TRBJ2-7, is AAGVIQSPRHLIKEKRETATLKCYPIPRHDTVYWYQQGPGQDPQFLISFYEKMQSDKGSIPDRFSAQQFSDYHSELNMSSLELGDSALYFCASSNRGGEQYFGPGTRLTVT.

The chain links TRBV7-3 to TRBJ1-1; D might be TRBD1 (5 bases). This CDR3 contains 14 residues. Between the trimmed V and J ends, which lost 8 bases and 5 bases, there was a span of 18 bases. Looked up from germline, CDR1 is SGHTA and CDR2 is FQGTGA. The CDR3 protein is CASAKTAGWTEAFF. Here the CDR3 DNA reads TGTGCCAGCGCCAAGACAGCAGGATGGACTGAAGCTTTCTTT.

The V call is TRBV4-2, the J call TRBJ2-6; D uncertain. The length of the CDR3 is 14 residues. V was cut by 7 bases and J by 4 bases, with 11 bases left in between. The germline V gene has CDR1 LGHNA and CDR2 YNFKEQ. The CDR3 region is CASTPSRGANVLTF. The CDR3 region has the DNA TGTGCCAGCACCCCGTCCCGGGGGGCCAACGTCCTGACTTTC.

In DNA, the CDR3 is TGCGCCAGATTCCAGGACAGGGGAAGCGGTCAGCCCCAGCATTTT. Residues: CARFQDRGSGQPQHF. This chain connects TRBV5-1 to TRBJ1-5; the match to TRBD1 covers 9 bases. The CDR3 has 15 residues. Germline lookup yields CDR1 SGHRS and CDR2 YFSETQ. With 8 bases clipped from V and 6 bases from J, the junction kept 12 bases outside the gene matches.

The chain joins TRBV6-2 or TRBV6-3 to TRBJ2-7; TRBD1 agrees at 7 bases. The V and J ends lost 6 bases and 4 bases, in that order; junction bases with no gene match: 12. The CDR3 extends over 15 amino acids. CDR1 and CDR2 from the germline V gene are MNHEY and SVGEGT. In DNA form, the CDR3 reads TGTGCCAGCAGCAGAATTCCGGGACAGAGATACGAGCAGTACTTC. Its translation is CASSRIPGQRYEQYF.

The chain uses TRBV20-1 and TRBJ2-5, with D possibly being TRBD2 (5 bases). The CDR3 is 11 residues long. Trimming left V 5 bases short and J 10 bases short, with 14 bases between. CDR1 is DFQATT, CDR2 SNEGSKA, per germline (reference sequence). The CDR3 DNA follows: TGCAGTGCTGACTCAACGGAGGTCCAGTACTTC. Protein: CSADSTEVQYF.

The V call is TRBV27, the J call TRBJ1-6; TRBD1 matches at 9 bases. This CDR3 has 14 amino acids. Germline CDR1 and CDR2: MNHEY and SMNVEV (reference sequence). Trimming at V came to 4 bases and at J to 11 bases, leaving 6 bases not matched to a gene. The CDR3 DNA follows: TGTGCCAGCAGTTCGGGACAGGGCGGTCCACCCCTCCACTTT. Translated: CASSSGQGGPPLHF.

This chain links TRBV3-1 (or the pseudogene TRBV3-2) with TRBJ2-3, with TRBD1 matching over 7 bases. Losses at the gene ends were 1 base for V and 3 bases for J; bases not matched to a gene: 10. The CDR3 contains 17 residues. CDR1 and CDR2 from the germline V gene are LGHDT and YNNKEL (reference sequence). The CDR3 reads CASSQVRQGVRTDTQYF. CDR3 coding DNA: TGTGCCAGCAGCCAAGTGAGACAGGGTGTGAGGACAGATACGCAGTATTTT.

The chain uses TRBV5-4 and TRBJ2-5; D is unclear. The CDR3 has 14 amino acids. CDR1 is SGHNT and CDR2 is YYREEE in the germline V gene (reference sequence). Deletions cut 0 bases from V and 2 bases from J, with 8 bases between. CDR3 sequence (DNA): TGTGCCAGCAGCTTGGGGGCCCCACAAGAGACCCAGTACTTC. It translates to CASSLGAPQETQYF.

This rearrangement joins TRBV6-2 or TRBV6-3 to TRBJ1-4, with 9 positions matching TRBD1. After removal of 3 bases from V and 12 bases from J, the junction contained 11 bases not matched to a gene. Germline V CDR1 and CDR2: MNHEY, SVGEGT. The CDR3 is 15 residues long. DNA for the CDR3: TGTGCCAGCAGTTATCCCGGGACAGGGTTAAGTGAACTGTTTTTT. It translates to CASSYPGTGLSELFF.

This rearrangement joins TRBV2 to TRBJ2-3, with 10 bases that match TRBD2. Germline trimming cut 3 bases from V and 2 bases from J; bases unmatched to any gene: 5. The V gene's germline CDR1 is SNHLY and CDR2 FYNNEI. CDR3 length: 16 residues. CDR3 amino acids: CASSDAAGGLTDTQYF. DNA of the CDR3: TGTGCCAGCAGTGATGCAGCGGGGGGGCTCACAGATACGCAGTATTTT.

The chain joins TRBV5-6 to TRBJ2-5; tentative D call: TRBD2 (5 bases). This CDR3 spans 15 amino acids. Looked up from germline, CDR1 is SGHDT and CDR2 is YYEEEE. The V end was cut by 2 bases, the J end by 5 bases, with 16 bases between. The CDR3 nucleotides read TGTGCCAGCAGCTTTGACTATTGGGCGGAGGAGACCCAGTACTTC. Its protein product is CASSFDYWAEETQYF.

The chain has TRBV3-1 (or the pseudogene TRBV3-2) and TRBJ2-5, with TRBD2 as a possible D gene (6 bases). This CDR3 has 14 amino acids. Trimming removed 5 bases at V and 5 bases at J, with 15 bases between. Looked up from germline, CDR1 is LGHDT and CDR2 is YNNKEL (reference sequence). The CDR3 DNA follows: TGTGCCAGCAGCTACCGCGGGGTTGGGGAGACCCAGTACTTC. Amino acid sequence: CASSYRGVGETQYF.

This chain uses TRBV7-3 with TRBJ2-7, with TRBD2 as a possible D gene (7 bases). The CDR3 extends over 13 amino acids. Between the trimmed V and J ends, which lost 1 base and 6 bases, there was a span of 10 bases. The germline V gene has CDR1 SGHTA and CDR2 FQGTGA. CDR3 nucleotides: TGTGCCAGCAGCTTAATTGCGGGGGCCGAGCAGTACTTC. It encodes CASSLIAGAEQYF.